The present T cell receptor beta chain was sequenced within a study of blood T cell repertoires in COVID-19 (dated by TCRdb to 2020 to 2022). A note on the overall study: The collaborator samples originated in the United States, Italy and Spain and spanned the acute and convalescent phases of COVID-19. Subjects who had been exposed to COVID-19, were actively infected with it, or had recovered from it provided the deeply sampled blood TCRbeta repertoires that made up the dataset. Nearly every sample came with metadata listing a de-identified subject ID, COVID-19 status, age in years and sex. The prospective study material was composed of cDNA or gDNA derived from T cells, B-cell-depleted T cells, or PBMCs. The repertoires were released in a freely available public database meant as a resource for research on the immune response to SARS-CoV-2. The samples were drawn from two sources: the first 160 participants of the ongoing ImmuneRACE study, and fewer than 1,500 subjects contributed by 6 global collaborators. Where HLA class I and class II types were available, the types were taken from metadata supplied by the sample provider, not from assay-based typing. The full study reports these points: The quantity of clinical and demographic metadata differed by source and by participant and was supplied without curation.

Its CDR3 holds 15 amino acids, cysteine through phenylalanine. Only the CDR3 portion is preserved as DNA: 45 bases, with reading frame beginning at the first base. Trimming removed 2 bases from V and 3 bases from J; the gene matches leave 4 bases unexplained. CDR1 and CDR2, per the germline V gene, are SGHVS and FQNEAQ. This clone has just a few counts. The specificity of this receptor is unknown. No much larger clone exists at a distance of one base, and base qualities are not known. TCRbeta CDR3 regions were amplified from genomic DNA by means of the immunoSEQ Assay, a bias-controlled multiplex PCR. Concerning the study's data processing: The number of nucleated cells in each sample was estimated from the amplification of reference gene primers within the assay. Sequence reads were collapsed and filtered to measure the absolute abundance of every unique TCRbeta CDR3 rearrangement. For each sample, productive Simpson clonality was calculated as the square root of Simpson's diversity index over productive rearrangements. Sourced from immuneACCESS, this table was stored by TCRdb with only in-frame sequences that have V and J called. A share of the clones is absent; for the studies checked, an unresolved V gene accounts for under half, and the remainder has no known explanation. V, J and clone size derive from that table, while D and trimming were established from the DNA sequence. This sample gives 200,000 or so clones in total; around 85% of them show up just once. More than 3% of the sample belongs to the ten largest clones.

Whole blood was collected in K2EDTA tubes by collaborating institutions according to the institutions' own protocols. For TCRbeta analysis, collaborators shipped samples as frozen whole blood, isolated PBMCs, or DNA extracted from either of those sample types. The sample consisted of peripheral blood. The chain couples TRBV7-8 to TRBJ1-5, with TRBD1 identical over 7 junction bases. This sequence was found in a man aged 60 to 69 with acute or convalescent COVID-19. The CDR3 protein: CASSLSGQLNQPQHF. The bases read TGTGCCAGCAGCTTATCGGGACAGCTCAATCAGCCCCAGCATTTT.